The sequence of this T cell receptor beta chain was determined in a study of CXCR3-negative and CXCR3-positive naive CD8 T cells. Identification of naive CD8+ T cells rested on CD45RO-CCR7+CD27+CD95- status. Libraries were UMI-labeled 5' RACE TRB cDNA. TCRdb processed the 5' RACE reads again and assigns one entry to each CDR3 protein, with no DNA. The listing contains about 63,000 distinct CDR3 sequences. On this clonotype: Its antigen is still unknown.

CDR1 DFQATT and CDR2 SNEGSKA come from the germline V gene (reference sequence). The CDR3 sequence is 12 residues long. Whole-study findings and limits: Naive subsets were similarly diverse, while memory CD8+ repertoires were much less diverse. CXCR3-expressing naive cells carried TRB CDR3s more hydrophobic than those of CXCR3-negative naive cells. TRBV-TRBJ usage matched between naive CXCR3-negative and CXCR3-positive cells but not between memory cells.

This TCR derives from a human donor in good health. Some clones in this sample may be carry-over from other donors' samples. Sample: naive CXCR3+ CD8+ T cells from blood. Subset given: CD45RO-CCR7+CD27+CD95- naive CD8+ T cells expressing CXCR3 (TNR3+). V and J are TRBV20-1 and TRBJ2-7; no DNA is available, so the TRBD2 call from TCRdb remains unchecked. CDR3 sequence reads: CSAPGGPYEQYF.